This T cell receptor beta chain is from a study of molecular identifiers for immune sequencing clone quantification. Study results and caveats: The study found clones above 20 RNA copies held over 97% of effector molecules and under 1% in naive cells. Investigators reportedly could detect spiked Jurkat TCR RNA from one cell among 950,000 or so naive cells. Highly expanded clones may be undercounted when identical TCR molecules share barcodes.

Bulk libraries came from a prior protocol with listed TCR primers. TCRdb re-derived calls from the PCR reads in MiXCR, one entry per CDR3 protein. This table holds 100,000 or so distinct CDR3 sequences, about 35% found once. As for this clonotype: Its target is not known.

Source material: naive CD8+ T cells from blood, with Jurkat cell RNA spiked in. The subset is: FACS-sorted CD8+CD4-CCR7+CD45RA+ naive T cells. This receptor was taken from a human donor in good health. Some libraries in this study had Jurkat cell RNA spiked in.

This CDR3 reads CASKEQNTGELFF. In nucleotides, the CDR3 is TGTGCCAGCAAAGAACAGAACACCGGGGAGCTGTTTTTT. This chain uses TRBV9 with TRBJ2-2; D ambiguous. Trimming pared 6 bases from V and 1 base from J, leaving 7 bases between. This CDR3 spans 13 amino acids. CDR1 SGDLS and CDR2 YYNGEE come from the germline V gene. The full variable domain, in which reference TRBV9 and TRBJ2-2 provide the parts outside the CDR3, is DSGVTQTPKHLITATGQRVTLRCSPRSGDLSVYWYQQSLDQGLQFLIQYYNGEERAKGNILERFSAQQFPDLHSELNLSSLELGDSALYFCASKEQNTGELFFGEGSRLTVL.